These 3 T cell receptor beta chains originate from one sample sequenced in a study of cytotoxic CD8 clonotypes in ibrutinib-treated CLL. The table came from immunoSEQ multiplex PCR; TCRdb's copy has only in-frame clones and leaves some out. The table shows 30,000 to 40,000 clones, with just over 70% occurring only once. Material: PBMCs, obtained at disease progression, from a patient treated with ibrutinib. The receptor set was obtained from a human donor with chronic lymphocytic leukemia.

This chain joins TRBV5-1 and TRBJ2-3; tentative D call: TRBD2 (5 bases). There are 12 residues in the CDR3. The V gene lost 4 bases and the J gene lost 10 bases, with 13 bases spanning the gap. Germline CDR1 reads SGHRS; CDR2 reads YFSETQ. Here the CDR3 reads CASSQTSEPQYF. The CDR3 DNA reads TGCGCCAGCAGCCAAACTAGTGAGCCGCAGTATTTT. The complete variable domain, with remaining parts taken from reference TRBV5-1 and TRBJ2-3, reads KAGVTQTPRYLIKTRGQQVTLSCSPISGHRSVSWYQQTPGQGLQFLFEYFSETQRNKGNFPGRFSGRQFSNSRSEMNVSTLELGDSALYLCASSQTSEPQYFGPGTRLTVL.

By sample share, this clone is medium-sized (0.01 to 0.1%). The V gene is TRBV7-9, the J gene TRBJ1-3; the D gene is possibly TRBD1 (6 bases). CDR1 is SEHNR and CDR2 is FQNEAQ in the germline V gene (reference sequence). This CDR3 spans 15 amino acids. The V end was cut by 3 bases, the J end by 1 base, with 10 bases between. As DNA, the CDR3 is TGTGCCAGCAGCTTCGGGGGGCGATCTGGAAACACCATATATTTT. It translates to CASSFGGRSGNTIYF. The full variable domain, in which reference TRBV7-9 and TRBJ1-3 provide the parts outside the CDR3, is DTGVSQNPRHKITKRGQNVTFRCDPISEHNRLYWYRQTLGQGPEFLTYFQNEAQLEKSRLLSDRFSAERPKGSFSTLEIQRTEQGDSAMYLCASSFGGRSGNTIYFGEGSWLTVV.

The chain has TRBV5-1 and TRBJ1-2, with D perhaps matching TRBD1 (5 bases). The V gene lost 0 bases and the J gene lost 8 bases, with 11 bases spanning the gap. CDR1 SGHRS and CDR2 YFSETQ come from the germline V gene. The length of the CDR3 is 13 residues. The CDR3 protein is CASSLAGRDGYTF. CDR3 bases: TGCGCCAGCAGCTTGGCCGGCAGGGACGGCTACACCTTC.